The clone carrying this T cell receptor (beta chain) is medium-sized (0.01 to 0.1%). The CDR3 is made up of 14 amino acids. Germline CDR1 is LNHDA and CDR2 is SQIVND (reference sequence). Deletions cut 5 bases from V and 4 bases from J, with 14 bases between. TRB rearrangements spanning V, D and J were amplified using mixed TRB-A/B primers. MiXCR, run by TCRdb on the multiplex PCR reads, gives a single entry per CDR3 protein. Among around 13,000 distinct CDR3 sequences, 21% were seen once, and the ten largest hold around 6%. The data belong to a study of T cell repertoires in aging, cancer and after chemotherapy. The template was genomic DNA from peripheral blood, not RNA.

This chain joins TRBV19 and TRBJ1-2; D unclear. The sample taken for sequencing was blood. This clonotype was sampled from a human donor in good health. The CDR3 bases are TGTGCCAGTAGTCTCCAGGCGTTACTCTATGGCTACACCTTC. This translates into CASSLQALLYGYTF.